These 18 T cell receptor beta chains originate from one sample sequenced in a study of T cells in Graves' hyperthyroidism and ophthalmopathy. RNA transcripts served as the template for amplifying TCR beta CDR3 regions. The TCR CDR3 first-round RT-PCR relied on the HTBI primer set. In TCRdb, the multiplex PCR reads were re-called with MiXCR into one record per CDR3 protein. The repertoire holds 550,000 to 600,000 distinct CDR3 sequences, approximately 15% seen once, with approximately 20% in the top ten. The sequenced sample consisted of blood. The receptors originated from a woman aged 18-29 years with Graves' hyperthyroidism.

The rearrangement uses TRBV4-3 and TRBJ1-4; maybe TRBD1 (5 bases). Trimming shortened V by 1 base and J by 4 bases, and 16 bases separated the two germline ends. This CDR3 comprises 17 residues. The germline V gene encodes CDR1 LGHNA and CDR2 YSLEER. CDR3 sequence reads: CASSQGPTGAYNEKLFF. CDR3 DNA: TGCGCCAGCAGCCAAGGTCCTACAGGAGCTTATAATGAAAAACTGTTTTTT.

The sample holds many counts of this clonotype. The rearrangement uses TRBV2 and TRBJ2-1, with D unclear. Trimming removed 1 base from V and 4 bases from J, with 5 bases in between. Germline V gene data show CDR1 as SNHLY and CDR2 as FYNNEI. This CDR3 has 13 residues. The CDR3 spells CASSEVGYNEQFF. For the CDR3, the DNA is TGTGCCAGCAGTGAAGTCGGGTACAATGAGCAGTTCTTC.

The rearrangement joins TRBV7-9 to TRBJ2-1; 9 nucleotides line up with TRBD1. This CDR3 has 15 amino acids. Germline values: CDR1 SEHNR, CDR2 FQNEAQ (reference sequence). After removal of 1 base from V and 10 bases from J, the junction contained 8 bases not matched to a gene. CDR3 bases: TGTGCCAGCAGCTTAGAACAGGGGGCGAAGAGGGAGCAGTTCTTC. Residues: CASSLEQGAKREQFF.

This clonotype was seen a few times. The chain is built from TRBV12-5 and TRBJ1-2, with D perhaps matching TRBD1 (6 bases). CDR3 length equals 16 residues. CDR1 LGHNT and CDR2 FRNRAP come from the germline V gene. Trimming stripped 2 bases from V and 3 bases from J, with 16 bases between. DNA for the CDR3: TGTGCTAGTGGTTTGCGCACGTCTGGGGGGCACTATGGCTACACCTTC. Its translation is CASGLRTSGGHYGYTF.

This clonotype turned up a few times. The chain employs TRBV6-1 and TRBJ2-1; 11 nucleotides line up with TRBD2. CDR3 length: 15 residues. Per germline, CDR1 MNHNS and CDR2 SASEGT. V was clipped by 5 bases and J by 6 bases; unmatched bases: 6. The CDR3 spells CASSQLAGAPNEQFF. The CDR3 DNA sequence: TGTGCCAGCAGTCAACTAGCGGGAGCCCCCAATGAGCAGTTCTTC.

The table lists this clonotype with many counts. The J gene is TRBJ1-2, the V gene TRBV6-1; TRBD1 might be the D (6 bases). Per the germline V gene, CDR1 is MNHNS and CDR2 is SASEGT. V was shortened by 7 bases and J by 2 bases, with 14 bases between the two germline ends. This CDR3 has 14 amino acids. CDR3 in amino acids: CASIETGANYGYTF. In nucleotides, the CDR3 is TGTGCCAGCATCGAGACAGGTGCAAACTATGGCTACACCTTC.

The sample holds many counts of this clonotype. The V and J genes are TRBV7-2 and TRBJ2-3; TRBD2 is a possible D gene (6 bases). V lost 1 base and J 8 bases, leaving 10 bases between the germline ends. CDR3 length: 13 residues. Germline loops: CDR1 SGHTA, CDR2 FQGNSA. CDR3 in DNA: TGTGCCAGCAGCTTAGGGTTGGGGGGTACGCAGTATTTT. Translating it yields CASSLGLGGTQYF.

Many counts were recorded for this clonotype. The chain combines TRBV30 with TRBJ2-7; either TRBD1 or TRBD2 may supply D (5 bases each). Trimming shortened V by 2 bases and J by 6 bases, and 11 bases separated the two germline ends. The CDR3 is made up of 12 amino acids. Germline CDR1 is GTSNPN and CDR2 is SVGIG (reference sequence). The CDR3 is CAWSSGRGEQYF. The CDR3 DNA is TGTGCCTGGAGTTCAGGGAGAGGCGAGCAGTACTTC.

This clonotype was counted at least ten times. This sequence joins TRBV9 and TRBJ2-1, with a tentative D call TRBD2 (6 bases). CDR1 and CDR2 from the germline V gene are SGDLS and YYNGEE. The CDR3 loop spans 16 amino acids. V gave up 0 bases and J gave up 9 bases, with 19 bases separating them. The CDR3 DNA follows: TGTGCCAGCAGCGTAGTTTCGCGGGGTAGGGTTGGTGAGCAGTTCTTC. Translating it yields CASSVVSRGRVGEQFF. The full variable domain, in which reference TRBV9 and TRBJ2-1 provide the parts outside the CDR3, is DSGVTQTPKHLITATGQRVTLRCSPRSGDLSVYWYQQSLDQGLQFLIQYYNGEERAKGNILERFSAQQFPDLHSELNLSSLELGDSALYFCASSVVSRGRVGEQFFGPGTRLTVL.

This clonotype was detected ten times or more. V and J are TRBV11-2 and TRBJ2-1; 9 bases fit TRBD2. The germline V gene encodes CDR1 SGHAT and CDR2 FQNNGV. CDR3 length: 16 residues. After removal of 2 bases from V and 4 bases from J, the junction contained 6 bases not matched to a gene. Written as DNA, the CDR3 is TGTGCCAGCAGCTTACGTCTTAGCGGGGGTTACAATGAGCAGTTCTTC. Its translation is CASSLRLSGGYNEQFF.

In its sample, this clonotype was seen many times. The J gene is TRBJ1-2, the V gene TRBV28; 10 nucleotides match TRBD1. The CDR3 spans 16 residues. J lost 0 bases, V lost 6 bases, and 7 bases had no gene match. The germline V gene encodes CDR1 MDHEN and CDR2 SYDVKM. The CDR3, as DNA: TGTGCCAGCAGGTCGGGACAGGGGACCTCTAACTATGGCTACACCTTC. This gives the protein CASRSGQGTSNYGYTF.

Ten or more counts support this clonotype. This chain's CDR3 is CASSLSGDPYNEQFF. CDR3 in DNA: TGTGCCAGCAGTTTAAGTGGGGATCCCTACAATGAGCAGTTCTTC. This rearrangement joins TRBV28 to TRBJ2-1; D ambiguous. There are 15 residues in the CDR3. Trimming cost V 2 bases and J 2 bases, with 10 bases left between them. CDR1 is MDHEN and CDR2 is SYDVKM in the germline V gene. Complete variable domain (other parts from reference TRBV28 and TRBJ2-1): DVKVTQSSRYLVKRTGEKVFLECVQDMDHENMFWYRQDPGLGLRLIYFSYDVKMKEKGDIPEGYSVSREKKERFSLILESASTNQTSMYLCASSLSGDPYNEQFFGPGTRLTVL.

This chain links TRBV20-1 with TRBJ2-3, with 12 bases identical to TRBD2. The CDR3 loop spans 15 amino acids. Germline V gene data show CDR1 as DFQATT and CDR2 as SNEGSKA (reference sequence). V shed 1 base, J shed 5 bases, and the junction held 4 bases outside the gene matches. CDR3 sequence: CSARGTSGVGDTQYF. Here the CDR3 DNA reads TGCAGTGCTAGAGGGACTAGCGGGGTTGGAGATACGCAGTATTTT.

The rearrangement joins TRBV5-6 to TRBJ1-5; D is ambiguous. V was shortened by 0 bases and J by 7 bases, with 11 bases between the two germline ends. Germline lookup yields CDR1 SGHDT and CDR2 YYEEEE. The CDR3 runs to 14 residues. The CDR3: CASSLVGSEQPQHF. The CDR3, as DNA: TGTGCCAGCAGCTTGGTCGGTTCCGAGCAGCCCCAGCATTTT.

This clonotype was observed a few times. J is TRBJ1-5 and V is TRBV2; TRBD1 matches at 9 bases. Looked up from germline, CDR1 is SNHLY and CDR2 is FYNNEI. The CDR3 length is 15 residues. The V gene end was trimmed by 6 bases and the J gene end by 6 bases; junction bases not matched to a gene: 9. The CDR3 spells CASRTGQGSGQPQHF. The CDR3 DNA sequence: TGTGCCAGCAGGACGGGACAGGGATCGGGTCAGCCCCAGCATTTT.

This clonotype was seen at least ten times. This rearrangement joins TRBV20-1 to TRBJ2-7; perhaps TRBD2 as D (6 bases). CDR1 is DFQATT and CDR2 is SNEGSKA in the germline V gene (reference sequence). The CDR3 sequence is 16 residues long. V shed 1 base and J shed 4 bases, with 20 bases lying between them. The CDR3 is CSARGGLTVGGYEQYF. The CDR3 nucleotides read TGCAGTGCTAGAGGGGGACTGACGGTGGGAGGTTACGAGCAGTACTTC.

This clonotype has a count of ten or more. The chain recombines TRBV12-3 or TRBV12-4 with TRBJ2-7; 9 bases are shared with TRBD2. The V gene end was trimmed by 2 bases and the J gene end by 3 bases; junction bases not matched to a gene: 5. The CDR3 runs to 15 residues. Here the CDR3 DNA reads TGTGCCAGCAGTTTAAGTAGACTAGCGGTCTACGAGCAGTACTTC. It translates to CASSLSRLAVYEQYF.

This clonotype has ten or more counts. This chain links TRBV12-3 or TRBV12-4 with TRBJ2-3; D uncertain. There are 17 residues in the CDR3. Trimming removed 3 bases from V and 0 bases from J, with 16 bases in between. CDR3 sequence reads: CASSFKGGGSSTDTQYF. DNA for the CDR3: TGTGCCAGCAGTTTTAAGGGCGGCGGATCTAGCACAGATACGCAGTATTTT.